This entry lists 11 T cell receptor beta chains sequenced from one sample in a study of CD8 T cells in Susac syndrome. Random-hexamer reverse transcription was applied to about 0.5 to 1 ug RNA. One entry per CDR3 protein results from TCRdb running MiXCR on the immunoSEQ multiplex PCR reads. The sample shows a few hundred thousand distinct CDR3 sequences, about 94% of them seen only once. Sequencing was done on a sample of CD4+ T cells from PBMCs. These receptors all come from a human donor with Susac syndrome.

This chain joins TRBV19 and TRBJ2-7; possibly TRBD2 for D (5 bases). V gave up 5 bases and J gave up 2 bases, with 13 bases separating them. The CDR3 consists of 14 residues. The V gene's germline CDR1 is LNHDA and CDR2 SQIVND (reference sequence). CDR3 nucleotides: TGTGCCAGTAGTCCGACGGGGTTGCCCTACGAGCAGTACTTC. Its translation is CASSPTGLPYEQYF.

The J gene is TRBJ1-1, the V gene TRBV11-1; D uncertain. The V end lost 7 bases, the J end lost 4 bases, and 13 bases lay between the germline ends. The CDR3 consists of 13 residues. Germline CDR1 reads SGHAT; CDR2 reads FQDESV (reference sequence). The DNA of the CDR3 is TGTGCCAGCAACGCCGGCCGGGTCACTGAAGCTTTCTTT. This encodes CASNAGRVTEAFF.

The rearrangement joins TRBV28 to TRBJ1-2; D gene unclear. CDR3 size: 16 residues. Germline V gene data show CDR1 as MDHEN and CDR2 as SYDVKM. The V end lost 5 bases, the J end lost 4 bases, and 20 bases lay between the germline ends. CDR3 in amino acids: CASSPRNVLFGYGYTF. The CDR3, as DNA: TGTGCCAGCAGTCCCCGAAATGTCCTTTTTGGCTATGGCTACACCTTC.

The chain joins TRBV28 to TRBJ2-3, with TRBD2 matching over 7 bases. V shed 10 bases and J 0 bases; nucleotides not matched to a gene: 4. There are 13 residues in the CDR3. Germline V CDR1 and CDR2: MDHEN, SYDVKM. The CDR3 bases are TGTGCCATCTCGCGGGGGAGCACAGATACGCAGTATTTT. Its protein is CAISRGSTDTQYF.

The chain links TRBV6-1 to TRBJ2-3; 10 bases align to TRBD2. V lost 5 bases, J lost 3 bases, and 11 bases stayed unmatched. Germline V CDR1 and CDR2: MNHNS, SASEGT. The CDR3 extends over 17 amino acids. DNA for the CDR3: TGTGCCAGCAGTCGCACTTCTAGCGGGGGTTCGACAGATACGCAGTATTTT. This gives the protein CASSRTSSGGSTDTQYF.

The gene calls are TRBV30 and TRBJ1-5; tentatively, D is TRBD1 (6 bases). V lost 2 bases and J lost 3, with 11 bases in between. Germline V gene sequence: CDR1 GTSNPN, CDR2 SVGIG (reference sequence). The CDR3 length is 14 residues. The DNA for the CDR3 is TGTGCCTGGAGTCACGACAGGAACAATCAGCCCCAGCATTTT. It codes for CAWSHDRNNQPQHF.

The rearrangement joins TRBV28 to TRBJ1-5, with unresolved D. Deletions cut 1 base from V and 1 base from J, with 5 bases between. Germline CDR1 MDHEN, CDR2 SYDVKM. The CDR3 extends over 14 amino acids. The CDR3 region is CASSLSGSNQPQHF. The CDR3 nucleotides are TGTGCCAGCAGTTTATCGGGAAGCAATCAGCCCCAGCATTTT. The full variable domain, in which reference TRBV28 and TRBJ1-5 provide the parts outside the CDR3, is DVKVTQSSRYLVKRTGEKVFLECVQDMDHENMFWYRQDPGLGLRLIYFSYDVKMKEKGDIPEGYSVSREKKERFSLILESASTNQTSMYLCASSLSGSNQPQHFGDGTRLSIL.

This clonotype was seen a handful of times. V is TRBV3-1 and J is TRBJ2-7, with TRBD2 as a possible D gene (5 bases). The germline V gene has CDR1 LGHDT and CDR2 YNNKEL (reference sequence). Trimming pared 1 base from V and 5 bases from J, leaving 9 bases between. The CDR3 runs to 13 residues. CDR3 region: CASSQAAADEQYF. In DNA form, the CDR3 reads TGTGCCAGCAGCCAAGCGGCAGCGGACGAGCAGTACTTC.

The chain carries TRBV7-2 and TRBJ2-5; maybe TRBD1 (5 bases). The CDR3 has 14 residues. Germline CDR1 SGHTA, CDR2 FQGNSA. Trimming took off 5 bases at V and 0 bases at J, with 10 bases between the two ends. DNA of the CDR3: TGTGCCAGCAGCCTCCAGGGATACCAAGAGACCCAGTACTTC. This encodes CASSLQGYQETQYF.

The chain carries TRBV25-1 and TRBJ1-2; D is undetermined. Germline V lookup: CDR1 MGHDK, CDR2 SYGVNS. The V and J ends lost 4 bases and 4 bases respectively, with 16 bases between them. CDR3 length: 15 residues. The chain's CDR3 is CASSADWEASYGYTF. The CDR3 coding sequence is TGTGCCAGCAGTGCTGACTGGGAGGCGAGCTATGGCTACACCTTC.

The table lists this clonotype with a few counts. The gene calls are TRBV18 and TRBJ2-3; D possibly corresponds to TRBD2 (5 bases). Germline CDR1 and CDR2: KGHSH and LQKENI. This CDR3 comprises 16 residues. Trimming left V 0 bases short and J 0 bases short, with 10 bases between. The CDR3 sequence is CASSPPSGSSTDTQYF. CDR3 sequence (DNA): TGTGCCAGCTCACCACCTTCGGGGTCCAGCACAGATACGCAGTATTTT.